This TCR beta chain derives from a study of cytomegalovirus exposure and HLA in healthy donors. The PCR used 60 Vbeta and 13 Jbeta primers. Assay: immunoSEQ multiplex PCR; the TCRdb copy retains only in-frame clones and omits some. The repertoire table contains 150,000 to 200,000 clones. The germline V and J ends were trimmed by 6 bases and 5 bases, with 14 bases remaining between them. Germline-derived CDR1 and CDR2 are SNHLY and FYNNEI. This CDR3 contains 14 residues. Sequenced input: PBMCs. V and J are TRBV2 and TRBJ2-1; possibly TRBD2 for D (5 bases). The sequence was collected from a man in his thirties or forties in good health and CMV-seronegative. CDR3 nucleotide sequence: TGTGCCAGCAGCAAGACTAAATCCGACAATGAGCAGTTCTTC. It specifies CASSKTKSDNEQFF.